A few counts support the clone carrying this T cell receptor beta chain. Its target is not known. This entry is derived from a study of vaccination and CD4 T cells after COVID-19. Study details: Each person enrolled got two BNT162b2 or mRNA-1273 vaccine doses.

The study's findings and limits: Median SARS-CoV-2-reactive clonotype numbers went up from approximately 21 to 38, but not significantly.

Time point of the sample: late sampling 161 to 241 days after vaccination in three convalescent patients. TCRdb redid the calling of the PCR reads with MiXCR, one entry per CDR3 protein. The table shows some 27,000 distinct CDR3 sequences, with 51% occurring only once. The CDR3 spans 15 residues. Trimming stripped 0 bases from V and 2 bases from J, with 14 bases between. In germline, CDR1 is DFQATT, CDR2 SNEGSKA (reference sequence). The specimen was CD4+ T cells from blood, collected about 7 months after SARS-CoV-2 vaccination. The V and J genes are TRBV20-1 and TRBJ2-7; tentative D call: TRBD2 (5 bases). The clonotype comes from a human donor who had recovered from COVID-19. In DNA, the CDR3 is TGCAGTGCTAGAGATCTGCAGACTACGACCTACGAGCAGTACTTC. Protein sequence: CSARDLQTTTYEQYF.